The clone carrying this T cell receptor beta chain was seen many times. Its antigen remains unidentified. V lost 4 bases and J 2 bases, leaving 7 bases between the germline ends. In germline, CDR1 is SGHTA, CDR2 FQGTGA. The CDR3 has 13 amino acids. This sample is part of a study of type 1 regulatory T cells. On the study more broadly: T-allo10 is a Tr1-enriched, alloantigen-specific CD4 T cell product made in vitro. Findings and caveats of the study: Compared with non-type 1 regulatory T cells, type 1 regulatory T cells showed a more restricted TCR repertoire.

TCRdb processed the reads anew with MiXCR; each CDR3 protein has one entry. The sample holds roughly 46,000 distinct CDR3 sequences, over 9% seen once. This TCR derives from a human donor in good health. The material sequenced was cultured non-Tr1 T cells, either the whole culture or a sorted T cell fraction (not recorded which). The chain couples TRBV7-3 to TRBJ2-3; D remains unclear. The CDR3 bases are TGTGCCAGCAGCTCCCAACTCACAGATACGCAGTATTTT. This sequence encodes CASSSQLTDTQYF.